This T cell receptor (beta chain) was recorded in a study of CD8+CD57+ T cells in acquired aplastic anemia. Turning to the study itself: On average, sorted CD4+ and CD8+ cells gave 3.2 ug of DNA. Study results and limitations: CD8+ Simpson's diversity showed no significant patient-control difference.

Only patients with CD8+CD57+ cell expansion on flow cytometry were chosen for sequencing. The enrolled patients all had severe acquired aplastic anemia. The CDR3 spans 13 residues. Trimming took 2 bases from V and 5 from J, leaving 9 bases between them. Germline lookup yields CDR1 PRHDT and CDR2 FYEKMQ (reference sequence). This clonotype came up many times. Its antigen is currently unknown. TCR beta VDJ combinations and CDR3 sequences were profiled from genomic DNA. One entry per CDR3 protein results from TCRdb running MiXCR on the reads. Found here are roughly 100,000 distinct CDR3 sequences, about 66% of them singletons; the top ten hold 65%.

The receptor was isolated from a human donor with aplastic anemia. This sequence joins TRBV13 and TRBJ2-5, with a possible D match to TRBD2 (6 bases). Sequencing was performed on sorted CD4+, CD8+, or CD8+CD57+ T cells (not recorded which) from PBMCs. CDR3 nucleotides: TGTGCCAGCAGCTTACGGGGGAGGGAGACCCAGTACTTC. This sequence encodes CASSLRGRETQYF.